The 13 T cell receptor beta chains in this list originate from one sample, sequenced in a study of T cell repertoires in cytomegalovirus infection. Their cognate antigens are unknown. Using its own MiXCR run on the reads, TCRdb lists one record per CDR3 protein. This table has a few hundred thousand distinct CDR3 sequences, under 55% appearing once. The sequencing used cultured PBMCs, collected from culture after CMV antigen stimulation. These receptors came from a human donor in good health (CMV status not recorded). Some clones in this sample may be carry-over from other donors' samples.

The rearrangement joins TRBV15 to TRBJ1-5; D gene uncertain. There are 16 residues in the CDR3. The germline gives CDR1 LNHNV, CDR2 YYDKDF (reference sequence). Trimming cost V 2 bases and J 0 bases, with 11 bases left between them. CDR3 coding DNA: TGTGCCACCAGCAGAAAAGGGTTCTATAGCAATCAGCCCCAGCATTTT. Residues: CATSRKGFYSNQPQHF.

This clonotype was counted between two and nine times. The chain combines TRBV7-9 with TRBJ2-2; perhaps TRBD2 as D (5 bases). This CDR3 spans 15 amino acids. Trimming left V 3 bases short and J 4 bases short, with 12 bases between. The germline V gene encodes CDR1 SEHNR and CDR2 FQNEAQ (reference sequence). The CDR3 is CASSLRRAGTGELFF. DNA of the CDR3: TGTGCCAGCAGCTTGAGAAGGGCGGGCACCGGGGAGCTGTTTTTT.

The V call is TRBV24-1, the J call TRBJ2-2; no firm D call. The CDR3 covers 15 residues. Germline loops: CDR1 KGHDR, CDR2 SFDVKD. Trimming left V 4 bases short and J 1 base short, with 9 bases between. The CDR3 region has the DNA TGTGCCACCAGTGACCCCCGACAGAACACCGGGGAGCTGTTTTTT. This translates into CATSDPRQNTGELFF.

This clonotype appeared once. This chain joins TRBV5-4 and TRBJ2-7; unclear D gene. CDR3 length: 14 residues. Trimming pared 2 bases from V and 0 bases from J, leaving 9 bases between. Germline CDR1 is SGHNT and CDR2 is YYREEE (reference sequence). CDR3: CASSFTRSSYEQYF. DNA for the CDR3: TGTGCCAGCAGCTTTACCCGCAGCTCCTACGAGCAGTACTTC.

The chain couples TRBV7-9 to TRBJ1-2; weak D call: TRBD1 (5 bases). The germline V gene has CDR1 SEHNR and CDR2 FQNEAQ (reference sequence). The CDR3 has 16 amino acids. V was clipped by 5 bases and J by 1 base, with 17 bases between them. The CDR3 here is CASSRLGRDINYGYTF. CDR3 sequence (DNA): TGTGCCAGCAGCAGGTTGGGCAGGGATATTAACTATGGCTACACCTTC.

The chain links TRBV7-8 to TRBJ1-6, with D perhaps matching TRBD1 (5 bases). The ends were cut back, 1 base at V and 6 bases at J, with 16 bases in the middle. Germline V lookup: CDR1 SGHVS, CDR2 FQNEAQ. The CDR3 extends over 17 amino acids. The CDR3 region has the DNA TGTGCCAGCAGCTTAGTTCTGGGGACGACAAGTAATTCACCCCTCCACTTT. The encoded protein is CASSLVLGTTSNSPLHF.

In DNA, the CDR3 is TGTGCCAGCAGCCCCGGGGGAGACAGGAACTTCTACGAGCAGTACTTC. Translating it yields CASSPGGDRNFYEQYF. The rearrangement uses TRBV7-9 and TRBJ2-7; D may be TRBD1 or TRBD2 (6 bases each). CDR3 length: 16 amino acids. The germline V and J ends were trimmed by 5 bases and 3 bases, with 20 bases remaining between them. Germline-derived CDR1 and CDR2 are SEHNR and FQNEAQ (reference sequence).

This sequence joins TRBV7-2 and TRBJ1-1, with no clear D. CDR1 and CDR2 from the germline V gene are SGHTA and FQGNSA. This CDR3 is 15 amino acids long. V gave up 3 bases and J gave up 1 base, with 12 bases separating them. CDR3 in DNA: TGTGCCAGCAGCTTCGGTTTTCGGGAGAACACTGAAGCTTTCTTT. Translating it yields CASSFGFRENTEAFF.

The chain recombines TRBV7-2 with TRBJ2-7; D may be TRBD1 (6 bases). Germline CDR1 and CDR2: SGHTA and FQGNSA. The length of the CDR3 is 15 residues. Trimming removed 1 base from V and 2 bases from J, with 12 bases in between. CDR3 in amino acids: CASSLGQGLAYEQYF. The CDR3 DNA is TGTGCCAGCAGCTTAGGCCAGGGGCTGGCCTACGAGCAGTACTTC.

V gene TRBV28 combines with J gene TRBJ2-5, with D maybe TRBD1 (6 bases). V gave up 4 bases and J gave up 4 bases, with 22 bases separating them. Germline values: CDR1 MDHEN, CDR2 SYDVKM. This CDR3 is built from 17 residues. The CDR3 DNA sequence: TGTGCCAGCAGTTACTACGGGACAACCCGAACTAGAGAGACCCAGTACTTC. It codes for CASSYYGTTRTRETQYF. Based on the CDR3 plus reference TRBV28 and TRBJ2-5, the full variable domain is DVKVTQSSRYLVKRTGEKVFLECVQDMDHENMFWYRQDPGLGLRLIYFSYDVKMKEKGDIPEGYSVSREKKERFSLILESASTNQTSMYLCASSYYGTTRTRETQYFGPGTRLLVL.

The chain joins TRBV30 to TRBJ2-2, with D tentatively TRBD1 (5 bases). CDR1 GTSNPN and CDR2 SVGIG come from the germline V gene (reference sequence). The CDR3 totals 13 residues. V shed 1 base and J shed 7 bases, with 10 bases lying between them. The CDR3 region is CAWSEGPDGELFF. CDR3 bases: TGTGCCTGGAGTGAGGGGCCGGACGGGGAGCTGTTTTTT.

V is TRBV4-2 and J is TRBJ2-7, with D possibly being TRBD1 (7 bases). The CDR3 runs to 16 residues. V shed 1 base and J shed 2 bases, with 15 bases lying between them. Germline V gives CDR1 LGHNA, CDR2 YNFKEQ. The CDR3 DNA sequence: TGTGCCAGCAGCCAAGCCGCGGGGACAGATGCCTACGAGCAGTACTTC. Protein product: CASSQAAGTDAYEQYF.

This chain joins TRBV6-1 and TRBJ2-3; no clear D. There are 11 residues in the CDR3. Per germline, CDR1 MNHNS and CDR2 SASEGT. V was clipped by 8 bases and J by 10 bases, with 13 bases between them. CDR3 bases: TGTGCCAGCTTCATATTTTACGCGCAGTATTTT. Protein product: CASFIFYAQYF.